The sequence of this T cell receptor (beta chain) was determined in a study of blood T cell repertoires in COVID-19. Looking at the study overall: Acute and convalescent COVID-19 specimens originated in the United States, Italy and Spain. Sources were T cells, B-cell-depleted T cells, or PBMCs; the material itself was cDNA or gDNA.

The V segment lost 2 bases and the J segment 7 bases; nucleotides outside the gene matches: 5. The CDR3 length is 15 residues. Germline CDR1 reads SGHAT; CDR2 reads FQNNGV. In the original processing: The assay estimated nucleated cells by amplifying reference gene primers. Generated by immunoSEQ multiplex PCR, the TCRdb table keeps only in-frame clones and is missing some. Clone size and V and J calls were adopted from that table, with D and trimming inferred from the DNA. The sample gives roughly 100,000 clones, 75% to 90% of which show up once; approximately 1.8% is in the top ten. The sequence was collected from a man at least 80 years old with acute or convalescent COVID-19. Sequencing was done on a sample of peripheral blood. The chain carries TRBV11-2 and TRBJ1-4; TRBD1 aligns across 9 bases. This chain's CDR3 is CASSLKTGGIEKLFF. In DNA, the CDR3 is TGTGCCAGCAGCTTAAAGACAGGGGGAATTGAAAAACTGTTTTTT.